Described below is a single TCR beta chain sequence and its context. The source of the sample is a study of blood T cells in healthy people across ages. It was with a sample-barcoded 5' primer and a J-beta primer mix that a second PCR of roughly 7 to 12 cycles was run. Tags on each cDNA molecule came from a template-switch adaptor with 12 random nucleotides. No fewer than 2.5 million CDR3-containing paired-end reads came from each sample. TCRdb fed the 5' RACE reads into MiXCR, producing one record per CDR3 protein. Here the sample spans about 1.4 million distinct CDR3 sequences, approximately 59% being singletons. The germline V gene encodes CDR1 SNHLY and CDR2 FYNNEI. Trimming cost V 8 bases and J 5 bases, with 22 bases left between them. This CDR3 is built from 16 residues.

The clonotype was recovered from a man between 18 and 35 years old in good health. This sequence joins TRBV2 and TRBJ2-1; D may be TRBD1 (5 bases). Sequenced input: blood. The CDR3: CASGRIFDSHNNEQFF. CDR3 in DNA: TGTGCCAGCGGAAGGATTTTTGACAGTCATAACAATGAGCAGTTCTTC.